Listed here are 11 T cell receptor beta chains from one sample, sequenced in a study of T cells in Graves' hyperthyroidism and ophthalmopathy (dated by TCRdb to the late 2010s). Preparation of the library involved multiplex PCR. Reads for this sample came from an Illumina HiSeq 2000. TCR beta CDR3 regions were amplified from RNA transcripts. A first-round RT-PCR of the TCR CDR3 used the HTBI primer set with the Qiagen OneStep RT-PCR kit. The public reads were reprocessed in TCRdb via fastp at Q25 and MiXCR, keeping in-frame beta chains. Each entry merges the rows of one CDR3 protein and shows their most common DNA and genes. In this sample the table shows about half a million distinct CDR3 sequences, about 16% of which occur a single time. The ten largest clones take up 25% to 35% of the sample. Sequencing was done on a sample of blood. Receptors originate from a woman aged 25 to 45 with Graves' ophthalmopathy.

This clonotype was counted at least ten times. J is TRBJ2-1 and V is TRBV20-1, with 10 bases identical to TRBD2. After removal of 3 bases from V and 6 bases from J, the junction contained 14 bases not matched to a gene. CDR3 length equals 17 residues. Germline V gene data show CDR1 as DFQATT and CDR2 as SNEGSKA (reference sequence). The CDR3 DNA follows: TGCAGTGCTAGGGATATTCGCACAGCGGGAGGGGTCAATGAGCAGTTCTTC. It is translated as CSARDIRTAGGVNEQFF.

This sequence joins TRBV20-1 and TRBJ1-6; a weak D match, TRBD1 (6 bases). CDR1 DFQATT and CDR2 SNEGSKA come from the germline V gene (reference sequence). This CDR3 spans 17 amino acids. Trimming took off 3 bases at V and 7 bases at J, with 22 bases between the two ends. The CDR3 reads CSASLGIRGAGNSPLHF. CDR3 DNA: TGCAGTGCTAGCCTCGGCATCCGGGGGGCCGGGAATTCACCCCTCCACTTT.

This clonotype was observed at least ten times. CDR3 in amino acids: CASSWGPRYEQYF. DNA for the CDR3: TGTGCCAGCAGTTGGGGGCCGAGATACGAGCAGTACTTC. The chain joins TRBV27 to TRBJ2-7, with D maybe TRBD1 (6 bases). Trimming removed 4 bases from V and 4 bases from J, with 11 bases in between. The CDR3 consists of 13 residues. Germline assignment: CDR1 MNHEY and CDR2 SMNVEV (reference sequence).

This clonotype was picked up many times. The CDR3 loop is CASRGEHSPLHF. The CDR3 coding sequence is TGTGCCAGCCGTGGCGAGCATTCACCCCTCCACTTT. The chain joins TRBV2 to TRBJ1-6, with D uncertain. The V end lost 8 bases, the J end lost 8 bases, and 10 bases lay between the germline ends. This CDR3 is 12 amino acids long. Germline V gene lookup returns CDR1 SNHLY and CDR2 FYNNEI. The entire variable domain, with the rest obtained from reference TRBV2 and TRBJ1-6, is as follows: EPEVTQTPSHQVTQMGQEVILRCVPISNHLYFYWYRQILGQKVEFLVSFYNNEISEKSEIFDDQFSVERPDGSNFTLKIRSTKLEDSAMYFCASRGEHSPLHFGNGTRLTVT.

This clonotype was counted many times. This chain connects TRBV7-2 to TRBJ1-1; maybe TRBD1 (5 bases). V lost 2 bases and J lost 1, with 8 bases in between. Germline V gives CDR1 SGHTA, CDR2 FQGNSA. This CDR3 spans 14 amino acids. CDR3 sequence: CASSLIGQNTEAFF. CDR3 DNA sequence: TGTGCCAGCAGCTTAATTGGACAGAACACTGAAGCTTTCTTT.

The rearrangement uses TRBV6-2 or TRBV6-3 and TRBJ2-3; D is uncertain. The CDR3 length is 14 residues. V gave up 3 bases and J gave up 1 base, with 8 bases separating them. Germline CDR1 and CDR2: MNHEY and SVGEGT. CDR3 amino acids: CASSYMGGTDTQYF. CDR3 sequence (DNA): TGTGCCAGCAGTTATATGGGTGGCACAGATACGCAGTATTTT.

V gene TRBV25-1 combines with J gene TRBJ2-5; 12 bases align to TRBD2. The V gene end was trimmed by 2 bases and the J gene end by 2 bases; junction bases not matched to a gene: 9. CDR3 size: 18 residues. Germline V gene data show CDR1 as MGHDK and CDR2 as SYGVNS. CDR3 residues: CASSEGLAGGVIQETQYF. In DNA, the CDR3 is TGTGCCAGCAGTGAAGGGCTAGCGGGAGGGGTGATTCAAGAGACCCAGTACTTC.

This clonotype was counted ten times or more. The genes are TRBV7-3 and TRBJ2-3, with D possibly TRBD2 on 6 matching bases. The CDR3 is 14 residues long. V lost 5 bases and J 4 bases, leaving 13 bases between the germline ends. CDR1 SGHTA and CDR2 FQGTGA come from the germline V gene. The CDR3 region has the DNA TGTGCCAGCAGCCCTATGGGGGGATCAGATACGCAGTATTTT. This codes for CASSPMGGSDTQYF.

The sample holds a few counts of this clonotype. V usage is TRBV7-2 and J usage is TRBJ2-1; possible D gene TRBD2, 5 bases. Germline V gene data show CDR1 as SGHTA and CDR2 as FQGNSA. The CDR3 totals 18 residues. The V and J ends lost 2 bases and 3 bases respectively, with 20 bases between them. The CDR3 nucleotides read TGTGCCAGCAGCTTACGACTACCAGCGGCTTTAGTCTACAATGAGCAGTTCTTC. Protein product: CASSLRLPAALVYNEQFF. The whole variable domain, filled in from reference TRBV7-2 and TRBJ2-1, reads GAGVSQSPSNKVTEKGKDVELRCDPISGHTALYWYRQSLGQGLEFLIYFQGNSAPDKSGLPSDRFSAERTGGSVSTLTIQRTQQEDSAVYLCASSLRLPAALVYNEQFFGPGTRLTVL.

This clonotype was observed many times. The chain employs TRBV29-1 and TRBJ2-2; D unclear. The V and J ends lost 4 bases and 1 base respectively, with 4 bases between them. This CDR3 has 12 residues. Looked up from germline, CDR1 is SQVTM and CDR2 is ANQGSEA. DNA for the CDR3: TGCAGCGTTGCCGGGAACACCGGGGAGCTGTTTTTT. This encodes CSVAGNTGELFF.

This clonotype was recorded many times. The chain recombines TRBV9 with TRBJ2-3; D is perhaps TRBD2 (6 bases). This CDR3 region has 15 residues. V was shortened by 4 bases and J by 0 bases, with 12 bases between the two germline ends. The germline CDR1 and CDR2 sequences are SGDLS and YYNGEE. The CDR3 region is CASSLEGASTDTQYF. CDR3 sequence (DNA): TGTGCCAGCAGCCTGGAGGGAGCGAGCACAGATACGCAGTATTTT.